This TCR beta chain emerged from a study of blood T cell repertoires in COVID-19. The germline V gene encodes CDR1 SGHTA and CDR2 FQGNSA. The CDR3 extends over 15 amino acids. Unmatched junction bases numbered 9, after V lost 4 bases and J lost 5 bases. Method: immunoSEQ multiplex PCR; TCRdb's copy keeps in-frame clones and lacks some. The repertoire holds more than 85,000 clones, with 85% as singletons. The sample consisted of peripheral blood. V usage is TRBV7-2 and J usage is TRBJ2-5, with TRBD2 matching 8 bases. This TCR derives from a man aged 50 to 60 with acute or convalescent COVID-19. Here the CDR3 DNA reads TGTGCCAGCAGCTCCACACCCGGGGGGGCTGAGACCCAGTACTTC. Translated: CASSSTPGGAETQYF.